These 20 T cell receptor beta chains share one sample of origin, sequenced in a study of blood T cell repertoires in COVID-19. TCRdb's copy holds only in-frame clones and misses some; the assay was immunoSEQ multiplex PCR. Of approximately 120,000 clones in the sample, roughly 85% are singletons; the top ten hold approximately 6.6%. Material: peripheral blood. The receptors were sampled from a man aged 80 or over with active or convalescent COVID-19.

The rearrangement links TRBV28 to TRBJ2-5; D may be TRBD2 (5 bases). V dropped 4 bases and J dropped 9 bases, with 9 bases sitting between them. The CDR3 loop spans 11 amino acids. In germline, CDR1 is MDHEN, CDR2 SYDVKM. CDR3 bases: TGTGCCAGCAGTTGGCCCGGGGCCCAGTACTTC. Translating it yields CASSWPGAQYF.

The rearrangement links TRBV29-1 to TRBJ1-2; possibly TRBD1 for D (6 bases). Trimming took off 6 bases at V and 3 bases at J, with 23 bases between the two ends. CDR1 and CDR2 (germline): SQVTM, ANQGSEA. This CDR3 region has 16 residues. The CDR3 DNA reads as TGCAGCGTAGACAGCCACGGGGGGGGCATCGACTATGGCTACACCTTC. Protein product: CSVDSHGGGIDYGYTF. Based on the CDR3 plus reference TRBV29-1 and TRBJ1-2, the full variable domain is SAVISQKPSRDICQRGTSLTIQCQVDSQVTMMFWYRQQPGQSLTLIATANQGSEATYESGFVIDKFPISRPNLTFSTLTVSNMSPEDSSIYLCSVDSHGGGIDYGYTFGSGTRLTVV.

This rearrangement joins TRBV30 to TRBJ1-2; the D is unclear. The V end lost 2 bases, the J end lost 4 bases, and 8 bases lay between the germline ends. This CDR3 spans 12 amino acids. Germline V lookup: CDR1 GTSNPN, CDR2 SVGIG (reference sequence). Here the CDR3 reads CAWSRGLYGYTF. The CDR3 DNA reads as TGTGCCTGGAGTCGAGGCCTCTATGGCTACACCTTC.

This chain links TRBV20-1 with TRBJ2-3; TRBD2 matches at 11 bases. The CDR3 has 18 residues. Germline assignment: CDR1 DFQATT and CDR2 SNEGSKA (reference sequence). V lost 3 bases to trimming and J lost 0 bases; unmatched junction nucleotides: 11. The CDR3 DNA reads TGCAGTGCTAGTCCACTAGCGGGAGAGTTTACTAGCACAGATACGCAGTATTTT. This codes for CSASPLAGEFTSTDTQYF.

The chain combines TRBV24-1 with TRBJ2-1, with a weak D call TRBD1 (5 bases). This CDR3 is 15 amino acids long. The V and J ends lost 7 bases and 7 bases respectively, with 19 bases between them. Germline CDR1 is KGHDR and CDR2 is SFDVKD. The CDR3 DNA reads TGTGCCACCAGACGCCGGGCACAGGTACGAAATGAGCAGTTCTTC. Amino acid sequence: CATRRRAQVRNEQFF.

The chain has TRBV2 and TRBJ2-5; TRBD2 is a possible D gene (5 bases). The CDR3 covers 15 residues. Trimming shortened V by 6 bases and J by 7 bases, and 21 bases separated the two germline ends. Germline CDR1 reads SNHLY; CDR2 reads FYNNEI. The CDR3 spells CASRPFRTDRGTQYF. In nucleotides, the CDR3 is TGTGCCAGCAGGCCCTTTCGGACGGACCGGGGGACCCAGTACTTC.

The table lists this clone with a count of one. This rearrangement joins TRBV18 to TRBJ1-3, with TRBD1 as a possible D gene (5 bases). Germline CDR1 and CDR2: KGHSH and LQKENI. This CDR3 has 15 residues. The ends were cut back, 0 bases at V and 4 bases at J, with 10 bases in the middle. CDR3 loop: CASSPPQGSGNTIYF. DNA for the CDR3: TGTGCCAGCTCACCACCCCAGGGCTCCGGAAACACCATATATTTT. Combining the CDR3 with reference TRBV18 and TRBJ1-3 gives the whole variable domain NAGVMQNPRHLVRRRGQEARLRCSPMKGHSHVYWYRQLPEEGLKFMVYLQKENIIDESGMPKERFSAEFPKEGPSILRIQQVVRGDSAAYFCASSPPQGSGNTIYFGEGSWLTVV.

There are a few counts of this clone. The chain joins TRBV29-1 to TRBJ2-1; 9 nucleotides agree with TRBD1. This CDR3 contains 13 residues. Germline CDR1 is SQVTM and CDR2 is ANQGSEA. J was trimmed by 10 bases and V by 5 bases; bases with no gene match: 9. The CDR3 region has the DNA TGCAGCGTTCAACCCACAGGGGGCCGGGAGCAGTTCTTC. This translates into CSVQPTGGREQFF.

To note about this clone: Other DNA variants within this sample encode the same CDR3. The CDR3 region is CASSIGQGNTGELFF. In nucleotides, the CDR3 is TGTGCCAGTAGTATTGGACAGGGGAACACCGGGGAGCTGTTTTTT. This chain uses TRBV19 with TRBJ2-2, with 8 bases that match TRBD1. Germline loops: CDR1 LNHDA, CDR2 SQIVND (reference sequence). The CDR3 consists of 15 residues. Unmatched junction bases numbered 1, after V lost 3 bases and J lost 1 base.

The J gene is TRBJ1-2, the V gene TRBV5-5, with 9 bases identical to TRBD1. V lost 0 bases, J lost 2 bases, and 2 bases stayed unmatched. This CDR3 region has 15 residues. Germline CDR1 is SGHKS and CDR2 is YYEKEE (reference sequence). The CDR3 DNA is TGTGCCAGCAGCTTGGGGGACAGGGCCAACTATGGCTACACCTTC. This gives the protein CASSLGDRANYGYTF. The full variable domain, its missing parts supplied by reference TRBV5-5 and TRBJ1-2, is DAGVTQSPTHLIKTRGQQVTLRCSPISGHKSVSWYQQVLGQGPQFIFQYYEKEERGRGNFPDRFSARQFPNYSSELNVNALLLGDSALYLCASSLGDRANYGYTFGSGTRLTVV.

The chain recombines TRBV7-7 with TRBJ2-2; maybe TRBD1 (5 bases). Trimming cost V 2 bases and J 6 bases, with 10 bases left between them. Germline V gene sequence: CDR1 SSHAT, CDR2 FNYEAQ (reference sequence). This CDR3 has 14 amino acids. This CDR3 is CASSLNTGSGELFF. In nucleotides, the CDR3 is TGTGCCAGCAGCTTAAACACAGGATCCGGGGAGCTGTTTTTT.

V gene TRBV7-3 combines with J gene TRBJ1-1, with 8 bases lining up with TRBD1. V lost 3 bases, J lost 4 bases, and 4 bases stayed unmatched. This CDR3 has 14 residues. Germline CDR1 is SGHTA and CDR2 is FQGTGA. This CDR3 is CASSFGQGGTEAFF. CDR3 bases: TGTGCCAGCAGCTTCGGACAGGGAGGCACTGAAGCTTTCTTT.

The chain is built from TRBV9 and TRBJ2-7; 8 nucleotides match TRBD1. CDR1 and CDR2 (germline): SGDLS, YYNGEE. The CDR3 totals 14 residues. Trimming removed 0 bases from V and 6 bases from J; junction bases left unmatched: 5. CDR3 DNA sequence: TGTGCCAGCAGCGTAGGGGCAGGGGGCTTCGAGCAGTACTTC. Translated, it gives CASSVGAGGFEQYF.

The rearrangement uses TRBV11-3 and TRBJ2-7; tentatively, D is TRBD1 (5 bases). This CDR3 is built from 15 residues. Germline-derived CDR1 and CDR2 are SGHNT and YENEEA. The V end lost 0 bases, the J end lost 7 bases, and 16 bases lay between the germline ends. DNA for the CDR3: TGTGCCAGCAGCTTAGATTCGGACACTTACGAAGAGCAGTACTTC. This translates into CASSLDSDTYEEQYF. Using reference TRBV11-3 and TRBJ2-7 for the parts outside the CDR3, the full variable domain is EAGVVQSPRYKIIEKKQPVAFWCNPISGHNTLYWYLQNLGQGPELLIRYENEEAVDDSQLPKDRFSAERLKGVDSTLKIQPAELGDSAVYLCASSLDSDTYEEQYFGPGTRLTVT.

This chain joins TRBV29-1 and TRBJ2-1, with 9 bases fitting TRBD2. V dropped 1 base and J dropped 5; count of bases not matched to a gene: 6. Germline CDR1 and CDR2: SQVTM and ANQGSEA. The CDR3 is made up of 15 amino acids. DNA of the CDR3: TGCAGCGTTGAAGTAGGCCTAGCGGGACACAATGAGCAGTTCTTC. Translating it yields CSVEVGLAGHNEQFF.

The rearrangement uses TRBV5-8 and TRBJ2-1, with a possible D match to TRBD1 (7 bases). Trimming took off 2 bases at V and 6 bases at J, with 9 bases between the two ends. The CDR3 consists of 13 residues. CDR1 and CDR2 from the germline V gene are SGHTS and YDEGEE. CDR3 sequence: CASSFQGGNEQFF. DNA for the CDR3: TGTGCCAGCAGCTTCCAGGGGGGCAATGAGCAGTTCTTC.

This chain uses TRBV4-1 with TRBJ2-1; 9 positions match TRBD1. The CDR3 loop spans 17 amino acids. Germline V lookup: CDR1 MGHRA, CDR2 YSYEKL. With V trimmed by 1 base and J by 9 bases, 13 bases remained unmatched. The CDR3 here is CASSQVPVGQGYAEQFF. For the CDR3, the DNA is TGCGCCAGCAGCCAAGTTCCGGTGGGACAGGGCTATGCTGAGCAGTTCTTC.

The genes are TRBV4-1 and TRBJ2-2; D is ambiguous. V was trimmed by 0 bases and J by 3 bases, leaving 17 bases between them. The CDR3 has 18 residues. From germline, CDR1 is MGHRA and CDR2 YSYEKL. CDR3 nucleotide sequence: TGCGCCAGCAGCCAAGATGGTCGAGTAACAGAGCACACCGGGGAGCTGTTTTTT. Amino acids: CASSQDGRVTEHTGELFF.

In its sample, this clone was seen a few times. This chain links TRBV2 with TRBJ2-2; D not certain. The germline gives CDR1 SNHLY, CDR2 FYNNEI. The V and J ends lost 1 base and 5 bases respectively, with 8 bases between them. The CDR3 spans 14 residues. The CDR3 loop is CASSEDFGTGELFF. CDR3 DNA sequence: TGTGCCAGCAGTGAAGATTTCGGGACCGGGGAGCTGTTTTTT.

The chain couples TRBV9 to TRBJ2-1; tentatively, D is TRBD1 (7 bases). V lost 0 bases and J 2 bases, leaving 15 bases between the germline ends. CDR3 length: 17 amino acids. CDR1 is SGDLS, CDR2 YYNGEE, per germline. CDR3 amino acids: CASSVAGDSRPYNEQFF. The DNA for the CDR3 is TGTGCCAGCAGCGTAGCGGGGGACAGTAGGCCCTACAATGAGCAGTTCTTC.